Presented here are 18 T cell receptor beta chains from one specimen sequenced in a study of OX40 agonist ivuxolimab in advanced cancers. Library preparation used the immunoSEQ multiplex PCR assay. This immuneACCESS table, as held by TCRdb, lists in-frame sequences with V and J called but not all clones. Of the missing ones, under half trace to an unresolved V gene in checked studies; the others have no known cause. Recorded for this sample are roughly 70,000 clones; about 89% of them occurred a single time. Approximately 6% of the sample is taken by the ten largest. The specimen was CD4+ or CD8+ T cells sorted from blood, collected in a trial of the OX40 agonist ivuxolimab. Receptors originate from an adult with an advanced solid tumor such as melanoma, head and neck, liver or kidney cancer.

Here the CDR3 reads CASSPEYSNQPQHF. CDR3 in DNA: TGTGCCAGCAGCCCCGAGTATAGCAATCAGCCCCAGCATTTT. The chain employs TRBV7-8 and TRBJ1-5; D unclear. V lost 5 bases and J 0 bases, leaving 8 bases between the germline ends. The CDR3 spans 14 residues. CDR1 is SGHVS, CDR2 FQNEAQ, per germline. Combining the CDR3 with reference TRBV7-8 and TRBJ1-5 gives the whole variable domain GAGVSQSPRYKVAKRGQDVALRCDPISGHVSLFWYQQALGQGPEFLTYFQNEAQLDKSGLPSDRFFAERPEGSVSTLKIQRTQQEDSAVYLCASSPEYSNQPQHFGDGTRLSIL.

The V call is TRBV5-1, the J call TRBJ1-1; the D gene is possibly TRBD1 (6 bases). Germline V lookup: CDR1 SGHRS, CDR2 YFSETQ. Trimming removed 5 bases from V and 5 bases from J, with 16 bases in between. The CDR3 contains 14 residues. The CDR3 protein is CASSPLIGGTEAFF. CDR3 nucleotide sequence: TGCGCCAGCAGTCCTTTAATAGGGGGGACTGAAGCTTTCTTT.

The rearrangement uses TRBV4-2 and TRBJ1-1, with D possibly matching TRBD1 (5 bases). The germline gives CDR1 LGHNA, CDR2 YNFKEQ. Trimming cost V 0 bases and J 3 bases, with 11 bases left between them. This CDR3 is 15 amino acids long. CDR3 loop: CASSQDRDDHTEAFF. Here the CDR3 DNA reads TGTGCCAGCAGCCAAGACAGGGATGACCACACTGAAGCTTTCTTT.

The chain is built from TRBV19 and TRBJ1-1, with unresolved D. This CDR3 region has 13 residues. Germline assignment: CDR1 LNHDA and CDR2 SQIVND (reference sequence). Trimming left V 3 bases short and J 5 bases short, with 10 bases between. The CDR3 region has the DNA TGTGCCAGTAGTATGTTCCTAGGGACTGAAGCTTTCTTT. Translating gives CASSMFLGTEAFF.

The chain has TRBV5-4 and TRBJ2-1; 8 bases match TRBD2. The CDR3 sequence is 16 residues long. The junction had 13 bases not matched to a gene; V was cut back by 4 bases and J by 7 bases. Germline V gene lookup returns CDR1 SGHNT and CDR2 YYREEE (reference sequence). Here the CDR3 DNA reads TGTGCCAGCAGCCTCCCCCGGGGGGGGGCCTTTAATGAGCAGTTCTTC. Amino acids: CASSLPRGGAFNEQFF.

The chain is built from TRBV27 and TRBJ1-1, with 9 positions matching TRBD1. The CDR3 loop spans 17 amino acids. Losses at the gene ends were 6 bases for V and 3 bases for J; bases not matched to a gene: 14. CDR1 is MNHEY and CDR2 is SMNVEV in the germline V gene (reference sequence). The CDR3: CASRTKVGQGSDTEAFF. CDR3 DNA: TGTGCCAGCAGAACCAAAGTTGGACAGGGGAGCGACACTGAAGCTTTCTTT.

This chain joins TRBV30 and TRBJ1-2, with 10 bases matching TRBD1. With 7 bases clipped from V and 1 base from J, the junction kept 6 bases outside the gene matches. The CDR3 is 14 residues long. Germline assignment: CDR1 GTSNPN and CDR2 SVGIG (reference sequence). The CDR3 sequence is CASLGTGDNYGYTF. CDR3 nucleotides: TGTGCCTCTCTCGGGACAGGGGATAACTATGGCTACACCTTC.

Here the CDR3 DNA reads TGTGCCAGCAGGGCCTTAGACACCAGCCCCGTCTACGAGCAGTACTTC. Its protein is CASRALDTSPVYEQYF. J is TRBJ2-7 and V is TRBV2; D not certain. CDR1 and CDR2 from the germline V gene are SNHLY and FYNNEI. The CDR3 totals 16 residues. Between the trimmed V and J ends, which lost 6 bases and 3 bases, there was a span of 21 bases.

This chain uses TRBV9 with TRBJ1-1; 7 nucleotides match TRBD1. Per germline, CDR1 SGDLS and CDR2 YYNGEE. Unmatched junction bases numbered 3, after V lost 3 bases and J lost 4 bases. This CDR3 is built from 13 residues. Written as DNA, the CDR3 is TGTGCCAGCAGCGCAGGGGGTGCCACTGAAGCTTTCTTT. Amino acid sequence: CASSAGGATEAFF.

The rearrangement uses TRBV19 and TRBJ1-1; D is uncertain. Trimming pared 5 bases from V and 1 base from J, leaving 5 bases between. The CDR3 runs 12 residues. The V gene's germline CDR1 is LNHDA and CDR2 SQIVND (reference sequence). This CDR3 reads CASSWGNTEAFF. The CDR3, as DNA: TGTGCCAGTAGTTGGGGGAACACTGAAGCTTTCTTT. The full variable domain, in which reference TRBV19 and TRBJ1-1 provide the parts outside the CDR3, is DGGITQSPKYLFRKEGQNVTLSCEQNLNHDAMYWYRQDPGQGLRLIYYSQIVNDFQKGDIAEGYSVSREKKESFPLTVTSAQKNPTAFYLCASSWGNTEAFFGQGTRLTVV.

This chain uses TRBV19 with TRBJ2-3, with 15 bases fitting TRBD2. The ends lost 3 bases at V and 4 bases at J; junction bases unmatched: 5. The CDR3 is 17 residues long. Germline lookup yields CDR1 LNHDA and CDR2 SQIVND (reference sequence). The CDR3 DNA is TGTGCCAGTAGTATTGGACTAGCGGGAGGGCCAGCAGATACGCAGTATTTT. Its protein is CASSIGLAGGPADTQYF.

This rearrangement joins TRBV2 to TRBJ1-1; D not certain. This CDR3 is 15 amino acids long. From germline, CDR1 is SNHLY and CDR2 FYNNEI. Trimming removed 3 bases at V and 3 bases at J, with 14 bases between. The CDR3 reads CASSDGEGWDTEAFF. CDR3 bases: TGTGCCAGCAGTGATGGTGAGGGTTGGGACACTGAAGCTTTCTTT.

The gene calls are TRBV5-1 and TRBJ1-1; D not certain. The length of the CDR3 is 14 residues. V lost 0 bases and J 4 bases, leaving 10 bases between the germline ends. CDR1 is SGHRS and CDR2 is YFSETQ in the germline V gene. CDR3 amino acids: CASSLARGVTEAFF. In nucleotides, the CDR3 is TGCGCCAGCAGCTTGGCCCGGGGAGTCACTGAAGCTTTCTTT. Full variable domain (missing parts from reference TRBV5-1 and TRBJ1-1): KAGVTQTPRYLIKTRGQQVTLSCSPISGHRSVSWYQQTPGQGLQFLFEYFSETQRNKGNFPGRFSGRQFSNSRSEMNVSTLELGDSALYLCASSLARGVTEAFFGQGTRLTVV.

The chain has TRBV5-8 and TRBJ1-1; 8 bases agree with TRBD1. From germline, CDR1 is SGHTS and CDR2 YDEGEE. There are 15 residues in the CDR3. Trimming took 2 bases from V and 5 from J; bases not matched to a gene: 8. The chain's CDR3 is CASSFPDRVSTEAFF. The DNA of the CDR3 is TGTGCCAGCAGCTTCCCGGACAGGGTCAGTACTGAAGCTTTCTTT.

The chain employs TRBV30 and TRBJ2-7; possible D gene TRBD1, 6 bases. Per germline, CDR1 GTSNPN and CDR2 SVGIG (reference sequence). The CDR3 runs to 12 residues. V lost 1 base, J lost 2 bases, and 6 bases lay in between. CDR3 residues: CAWSAGAYEQYF. The CDR3 nucleotides read TGTGCCTGGAGTGCAGGGGCCTACGAGCAGTACTTC.

This chain connects TRBV7-8 to TRBJ1-5; no firm D call. Germline lookup yields CDR1 SGHVS and CDR2 FQNEAQ. Trimming removed 4 bases from V and 4 bases from J, with 11 bases in between. The CDR3 has 14 amino acids. The CDR3 region has the DNA TGTGCCAGCAGCTCACGGTCCAGAAATCAGCCCCAGCATTTT. Residues: CASSSRSRNQPQHF.

The chain employs TRBV19 and TRBJ2-2, with TRBD1 matching 10 bases. The germline V gene has CDR1 LNHDA and CDR2 SQIVND (reference sequence). V was pared by 3 bases and J by 6 bases, with 1 base of the junction left unmatched. This CDR3 is built from 14 residues. The chain's CDR3 is CASSMTGGPGELFF. DNA for the CDR3: TGTGCCAGTAGTATGACAGGGGGCCCCGGGGAGCTGTTTTTT. The full variable domain, with the rest looked up from reference TRBV19 and TRBJ2-2, is DGGITQSPKYLFRKEGQNVTLSCEQNLNHDAMYWYRQDPGQGLRLIYYSQIVNDFQKGDIAEGYSVSREKKESFPLTVTSAQKNPTAFYLCASSMTGGPGELFFGEGSRLTVL.

The chain has TRBV2 and TRBJ2-1, with unresolved D. Trimming removed 6 bases at V and 6 bases at J, with 15 bases between. Germline CDR1 reads SNHLY; CDR2 reads FYNNEI. This CDR3 has 14 residues. For the CDR3, the DNA is TGTGCCAGCAGGGGGTCCCTGGAGTCCAATGAGCAGTTCTTC. It encodes CASRGSLESNEQFF.